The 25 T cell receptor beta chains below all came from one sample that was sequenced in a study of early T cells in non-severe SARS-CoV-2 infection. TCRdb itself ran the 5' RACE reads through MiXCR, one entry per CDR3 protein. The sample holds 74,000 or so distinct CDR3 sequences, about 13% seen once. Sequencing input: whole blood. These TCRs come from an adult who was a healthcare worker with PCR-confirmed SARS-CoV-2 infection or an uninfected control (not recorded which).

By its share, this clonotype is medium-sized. The CDR3 sequence is CASSSTHEQFF. DNA for the CDR3: TGTGCCAGCAGTTCAACCCATGAGCAGTTCTTC. The chain combines TRBV28 with TRBJ2-1; D gene unclear. The CDR3 totals 11 residues. The V and J ends lost 4 bases and 8 bases respectively, with 6 bases between them. Germline CDR1 is MDHEN and CDR2 is SYDVKM.

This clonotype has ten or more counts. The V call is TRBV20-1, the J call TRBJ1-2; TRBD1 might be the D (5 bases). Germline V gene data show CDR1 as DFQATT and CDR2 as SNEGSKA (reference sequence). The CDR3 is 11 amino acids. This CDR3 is CRGGDSRGYTF. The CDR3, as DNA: TGCAGGGGAGGGGACTCACGGGGCTACACCTTC.

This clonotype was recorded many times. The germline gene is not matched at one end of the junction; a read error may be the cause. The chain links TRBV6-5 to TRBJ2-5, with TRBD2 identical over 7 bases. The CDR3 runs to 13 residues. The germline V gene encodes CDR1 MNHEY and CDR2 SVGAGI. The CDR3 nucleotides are TGTGCCAGCAGACTGGGACTACAAGGGACCCAGTACTTC. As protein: CASRLGLQGTQYF.

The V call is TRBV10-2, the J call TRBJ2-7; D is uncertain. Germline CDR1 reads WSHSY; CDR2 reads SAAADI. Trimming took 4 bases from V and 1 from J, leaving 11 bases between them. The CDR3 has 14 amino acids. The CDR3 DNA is TGCGCCAGCAGTGTGGGCATTACGTCCTACGAGCAGTACTTC. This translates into CASSVGITSYEQYF.

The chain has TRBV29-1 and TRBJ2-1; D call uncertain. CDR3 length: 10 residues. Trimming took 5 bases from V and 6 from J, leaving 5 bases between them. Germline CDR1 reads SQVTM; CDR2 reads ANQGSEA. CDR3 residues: CSVRGNEQFF. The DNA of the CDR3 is TGCAGCGTTAGAGGCAATGAGCAGTTCTTC.

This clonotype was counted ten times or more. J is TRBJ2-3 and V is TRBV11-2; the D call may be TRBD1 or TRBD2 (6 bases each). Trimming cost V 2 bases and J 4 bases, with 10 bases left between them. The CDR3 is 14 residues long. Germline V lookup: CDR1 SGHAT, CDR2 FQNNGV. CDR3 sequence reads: CASSLRGRSDTQYF. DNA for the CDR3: TGTGCCAGCAGCTTAAGGGGGAGGTCAGATACGCAGTATTTT.

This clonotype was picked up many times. The CDR3 is CASSPRQGNSPLHF. The CDR3 bases are TGTGCCAGCAGCCCCCGACAGGGAAATTCACCCCTCCACTTT. The chain combines TRBV3-1 with TRBJ1-6, with 7 bases that match TRBD1. V trimming: 4 bases; J trimming: 7 bases; junction bases outside the gene matches: 4. This CDR3 comprises 14 residues. Germline CDR1 reads LGHDT; CDR2 reads YNNKEL (reference sequence). The complete variable domain, with remaining parts taken from reference TRBV3-1 and TRBJ1-6, reads DTAVSQTPKYLVTQMGNDKSIKCEQNLGHDTMYWYKQDSKKFLKIMFSYNNKELIINETVPNRFSPKSPDKAHLNLHINSLELGDSAVYFCASSPRQGNSPLHFGNGTRLTVT.

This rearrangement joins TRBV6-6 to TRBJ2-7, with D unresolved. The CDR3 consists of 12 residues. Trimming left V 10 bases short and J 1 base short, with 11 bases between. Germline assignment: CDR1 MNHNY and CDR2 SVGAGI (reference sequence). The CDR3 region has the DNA TGTGCCACCCGAAGGCAGTCCTACGAGCAGTACTTC. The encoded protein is CATRRQSYEQYF.

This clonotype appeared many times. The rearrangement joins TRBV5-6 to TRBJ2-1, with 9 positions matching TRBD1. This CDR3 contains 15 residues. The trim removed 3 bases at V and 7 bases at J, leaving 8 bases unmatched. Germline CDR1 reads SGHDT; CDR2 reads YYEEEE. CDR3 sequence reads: CASSSPGTGWNEQFF. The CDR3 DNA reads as TGTGCCAGCAGCTCCCCCGGGACAGGGTGGAATGAGCAGTTCTTC.

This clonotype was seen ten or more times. The CDR3 nucleotides read TGTGCCAGCAGTGCAGGGAATGAGCAGTTCTTC. It encodes CASSAGNEQFF. The chain couples TRBV2 to TRBJ2-1; D might be TRBD1 (5 bases). The CDR3 consists of 11 residues. Trimming removed 4 bases at V and 7 bases at J, with 5 bases between. Germline CDR1 reads SNHLY; CDR2 reads FYNNEI.

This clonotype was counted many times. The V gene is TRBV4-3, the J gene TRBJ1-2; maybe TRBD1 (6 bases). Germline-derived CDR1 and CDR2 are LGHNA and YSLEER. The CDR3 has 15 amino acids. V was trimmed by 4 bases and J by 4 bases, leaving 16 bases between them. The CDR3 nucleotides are TGCGCCAGCAGCCCCCAAGCGCGGACAGCCTATGGCTACACCTTC. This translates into CASSPQARTAYGYTF.

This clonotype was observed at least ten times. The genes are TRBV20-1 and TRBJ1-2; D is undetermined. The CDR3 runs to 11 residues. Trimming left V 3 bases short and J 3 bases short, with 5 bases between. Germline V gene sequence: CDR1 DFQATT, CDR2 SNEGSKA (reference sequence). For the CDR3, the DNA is TGCAGTGCTAGCGGTGACTATGGCTACACCTTC. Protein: CSASGDYGYTF.

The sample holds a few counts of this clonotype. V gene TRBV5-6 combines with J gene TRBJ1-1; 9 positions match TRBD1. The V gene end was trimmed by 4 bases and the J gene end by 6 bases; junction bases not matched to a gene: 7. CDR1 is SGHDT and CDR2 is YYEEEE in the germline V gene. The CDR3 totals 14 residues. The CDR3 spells CASSGGQGIAEAFF. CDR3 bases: TGTGCCAGCAGCGGGGGACAGGGTATCGCTGAAGCTTTCTTT.

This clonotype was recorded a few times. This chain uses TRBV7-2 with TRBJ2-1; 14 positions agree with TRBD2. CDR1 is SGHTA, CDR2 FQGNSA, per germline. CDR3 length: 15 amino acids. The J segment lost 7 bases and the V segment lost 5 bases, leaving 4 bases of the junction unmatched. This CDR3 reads CASSRGLAGGNEQFF. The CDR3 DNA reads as TGTGCCAGCAGCCGCGGACTAGCGGGGGGTAATGAGCAGTTCTTC.

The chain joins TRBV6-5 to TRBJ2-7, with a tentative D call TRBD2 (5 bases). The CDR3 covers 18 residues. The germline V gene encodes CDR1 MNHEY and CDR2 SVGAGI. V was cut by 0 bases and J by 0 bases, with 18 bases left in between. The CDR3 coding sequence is TGTGCCAGCAGTTACTCGGGGTTGAGGCGTACTAGCTCCTACGAGCAGTACTTC. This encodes CASSYSGLRRTSSYEQYF.

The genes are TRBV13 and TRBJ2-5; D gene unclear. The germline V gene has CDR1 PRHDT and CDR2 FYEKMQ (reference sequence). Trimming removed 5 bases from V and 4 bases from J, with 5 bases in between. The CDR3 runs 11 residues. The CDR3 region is CASSRIETQYF. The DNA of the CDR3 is TGTGCCAGCAGCCGGATAGAGACCCAGTACTTC.

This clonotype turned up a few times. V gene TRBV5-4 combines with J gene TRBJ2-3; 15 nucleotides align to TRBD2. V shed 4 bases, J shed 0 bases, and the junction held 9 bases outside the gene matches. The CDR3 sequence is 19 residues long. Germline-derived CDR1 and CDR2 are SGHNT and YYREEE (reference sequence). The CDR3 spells CASSLGLAGGSASTDTQYF. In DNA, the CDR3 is TGTGCCAGCAGCCTCGGACTAGCGGGGGGGTCTGCTAGCACAGATACGCAGTATTTT.

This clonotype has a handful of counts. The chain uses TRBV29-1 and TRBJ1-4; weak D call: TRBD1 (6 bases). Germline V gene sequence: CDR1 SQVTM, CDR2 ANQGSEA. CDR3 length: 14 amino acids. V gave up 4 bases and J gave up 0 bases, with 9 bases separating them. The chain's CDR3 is CSVGTGTTNEKLFF. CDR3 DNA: TGCAGCGTTGGCACAGGGACAACTAATGAAAAACTGTTTTTT.

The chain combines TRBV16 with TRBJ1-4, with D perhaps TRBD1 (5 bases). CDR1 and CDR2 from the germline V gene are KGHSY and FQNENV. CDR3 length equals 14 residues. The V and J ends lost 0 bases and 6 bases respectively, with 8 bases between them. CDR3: CASSQSGLDEKLFF. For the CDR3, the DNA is TGTGCCAGCAGCCAATCGGGGCTAGATGAAAAACTGTTTTTT. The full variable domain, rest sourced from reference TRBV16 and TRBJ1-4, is GEEVAQTPKHLVRGEGQKAKLYCAPIKGHSYVFWYQQVLKNEFKFLISFQNENVFDETGMPKERFSAKCLPNSPCSLEIQATKLEDSAVYFCASSQSGLDEKLFFGSGTQLSVL.

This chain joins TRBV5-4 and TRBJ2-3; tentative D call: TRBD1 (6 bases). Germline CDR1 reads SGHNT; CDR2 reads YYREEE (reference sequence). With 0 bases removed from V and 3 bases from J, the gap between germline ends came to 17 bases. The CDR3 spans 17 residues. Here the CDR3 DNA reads TGTGCCAGCAGCTTGGACCCTACAGGGTCGCGGACAGATACGCAGTATTTT. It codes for CASSLDPTGSRTDTQYF.

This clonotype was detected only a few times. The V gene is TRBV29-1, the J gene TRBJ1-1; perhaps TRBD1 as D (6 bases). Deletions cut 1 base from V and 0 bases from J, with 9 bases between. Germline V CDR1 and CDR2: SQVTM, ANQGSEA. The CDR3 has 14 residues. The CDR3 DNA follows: TGCAGCGTTGAAGCGGACAGCATGAACACTGAAGCTTTCTTT. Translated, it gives CSVEADSMNTEAFF.

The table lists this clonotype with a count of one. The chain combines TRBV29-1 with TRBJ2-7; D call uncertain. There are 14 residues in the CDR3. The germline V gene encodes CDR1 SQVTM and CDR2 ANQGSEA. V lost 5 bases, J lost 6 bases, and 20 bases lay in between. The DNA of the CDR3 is TGCAGCGTTATGTGGGCCAGCCCATTTTCCGAGCAGTACTTC. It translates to CSVMWASPFSEQYF.

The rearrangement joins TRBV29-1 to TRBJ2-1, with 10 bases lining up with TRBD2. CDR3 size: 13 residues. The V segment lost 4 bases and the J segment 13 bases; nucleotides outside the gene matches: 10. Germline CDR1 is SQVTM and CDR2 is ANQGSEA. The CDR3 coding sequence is TGCAGCGTTGCCTTCAGGACTAGCGGTAATCAGTTCTTC. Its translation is CSVAFRTSGNQFF.

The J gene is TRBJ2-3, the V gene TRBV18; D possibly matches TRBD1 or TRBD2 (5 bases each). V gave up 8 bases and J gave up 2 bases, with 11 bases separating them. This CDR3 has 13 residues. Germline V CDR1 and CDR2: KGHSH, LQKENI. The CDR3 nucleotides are TGTGCCAGCACCTGGGGGTCCACAGATACGCAGTATTTT. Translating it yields CASTWGSTDTQYF.

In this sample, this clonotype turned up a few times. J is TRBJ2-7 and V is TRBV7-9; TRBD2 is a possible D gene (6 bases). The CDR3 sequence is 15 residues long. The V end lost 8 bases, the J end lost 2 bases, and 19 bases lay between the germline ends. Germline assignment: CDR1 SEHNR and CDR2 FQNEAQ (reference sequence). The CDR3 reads CASSEGSGLAYEQYF. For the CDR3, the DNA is TGTGCCAGCTCCGAGGGGAGCGGGTTAGCCTACGAGCAGTACTTC. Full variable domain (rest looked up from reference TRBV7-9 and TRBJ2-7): DTGVSQNPRHKITKRGQNVTFRCDPISEHNRLYWYRQTLGQGPEFLTYFQNEAQLEKSRLLSDRFSAERPKGSFSTLEIQRTEQGDSAMYLCASSEGSGLAYEQYFGPGTRLTVT.